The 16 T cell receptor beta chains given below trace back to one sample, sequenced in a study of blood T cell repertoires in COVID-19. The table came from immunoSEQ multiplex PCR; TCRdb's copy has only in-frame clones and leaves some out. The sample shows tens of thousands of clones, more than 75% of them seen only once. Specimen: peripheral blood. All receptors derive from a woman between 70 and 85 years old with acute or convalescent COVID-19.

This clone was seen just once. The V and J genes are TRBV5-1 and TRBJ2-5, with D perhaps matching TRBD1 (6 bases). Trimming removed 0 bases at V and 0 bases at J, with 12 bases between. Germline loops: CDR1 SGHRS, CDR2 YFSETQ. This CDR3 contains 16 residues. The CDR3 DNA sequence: TGCGCCAGCAGCTTGGCCCGGACAGTAGACCAAGAGACCCAGTACTTC. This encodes CASSLARTVDQETQYF.

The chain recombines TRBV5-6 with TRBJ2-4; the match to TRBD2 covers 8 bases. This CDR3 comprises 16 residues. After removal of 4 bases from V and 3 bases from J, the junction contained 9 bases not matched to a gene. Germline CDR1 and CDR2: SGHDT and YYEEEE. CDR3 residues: CASSRGLDKVKNIQYF. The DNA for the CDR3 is TGTGCCAGCAGCCGGGGACTAGACAAAGTCAAAAACATTCAGTACTTC.

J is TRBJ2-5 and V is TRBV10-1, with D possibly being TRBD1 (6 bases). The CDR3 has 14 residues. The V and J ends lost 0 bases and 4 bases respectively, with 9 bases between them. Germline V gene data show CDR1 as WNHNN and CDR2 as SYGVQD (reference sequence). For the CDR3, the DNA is TGCGCCAGCAGTGAGTCGGGCAGGGGAGAGACCCAGTACTTC. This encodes CASSESGRGETQYF.

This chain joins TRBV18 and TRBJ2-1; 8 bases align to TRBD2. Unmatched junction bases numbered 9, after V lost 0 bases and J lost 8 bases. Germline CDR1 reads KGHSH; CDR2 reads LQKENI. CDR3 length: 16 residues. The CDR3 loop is CASSPPSGNYWDEQFF. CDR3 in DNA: TGTGCCAGCTCACCACCTAGCGGGAACTATTGGGATGAGCAGTTCTTC.

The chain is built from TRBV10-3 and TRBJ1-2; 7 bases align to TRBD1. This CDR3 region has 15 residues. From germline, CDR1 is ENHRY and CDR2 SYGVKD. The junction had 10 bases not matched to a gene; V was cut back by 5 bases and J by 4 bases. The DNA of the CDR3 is TGTGCCATCAGTACCCCGGGACAGACTTTCTATGGCTACACCTTC. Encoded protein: CAISTPGQTFYGYTF.

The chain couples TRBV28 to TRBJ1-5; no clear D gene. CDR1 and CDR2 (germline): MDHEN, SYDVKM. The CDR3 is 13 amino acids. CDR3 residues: CAITGLTGQPQHF. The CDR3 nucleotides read TGTGCTATAACGGGGTTAACGGGTCAGCCCCAGCATTTT.

The CDR3: CASSYFRELGEQFF. CDR3 in DNA: TGTGCCAGCAGTTATTTTCGGGAGTTGGGTGAGCAGTTCTTC. This sequence joins TRBV6-6 and TRBJ2-1, with a tentative D call TRBD2 (6 bases). The CDR3 covers 14 residues. V was pared by 3 bases and J by 9 bases, with 15 bases between. The germline V gene encodes CDR1 MNHNY and CDR2 SVGAGI (reference sequence).

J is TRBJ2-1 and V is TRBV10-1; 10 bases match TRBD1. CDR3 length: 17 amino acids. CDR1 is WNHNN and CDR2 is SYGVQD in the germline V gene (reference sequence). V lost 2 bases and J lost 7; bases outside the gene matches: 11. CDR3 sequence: CASSEVQRDRGLNEQFF. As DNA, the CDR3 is TGCGCCAGCAGTGAGGTCCAGCGGGACAGGGGTTTGAATGAGCAGTTCTTC.

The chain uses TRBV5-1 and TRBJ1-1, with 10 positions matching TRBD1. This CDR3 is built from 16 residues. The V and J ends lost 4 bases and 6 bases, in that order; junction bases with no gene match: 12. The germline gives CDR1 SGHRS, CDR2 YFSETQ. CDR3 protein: CASSTRTGGSYSEAFF. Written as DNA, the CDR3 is TGCGCCAGCAGCACCCGGACAGGGGGAAGTTACTCTGAAGCTTTCTTT.

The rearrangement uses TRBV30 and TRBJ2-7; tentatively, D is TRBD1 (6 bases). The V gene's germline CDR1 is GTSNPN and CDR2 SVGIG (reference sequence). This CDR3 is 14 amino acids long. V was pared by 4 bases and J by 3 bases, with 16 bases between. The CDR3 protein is CAWKATGRFYEQYV. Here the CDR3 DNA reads TGTGCCTGGAAGGCCACAGGGCGATTCTACGAGCAGTACGTC.

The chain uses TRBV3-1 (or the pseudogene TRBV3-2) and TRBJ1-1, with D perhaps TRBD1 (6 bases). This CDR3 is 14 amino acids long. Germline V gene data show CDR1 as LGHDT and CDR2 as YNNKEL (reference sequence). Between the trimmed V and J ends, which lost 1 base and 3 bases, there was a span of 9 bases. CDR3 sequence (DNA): TGTGCCAGCAGCCAAGGAGGGGGGGACACTGAAGCTTTCTTT. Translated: CASSQGGGDTEAFF.

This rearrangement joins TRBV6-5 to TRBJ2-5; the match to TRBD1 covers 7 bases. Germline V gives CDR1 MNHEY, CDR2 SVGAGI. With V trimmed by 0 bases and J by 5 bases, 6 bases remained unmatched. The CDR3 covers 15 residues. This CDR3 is CASSYSQGFMETQYF. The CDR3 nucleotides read TGTGCCAGCAGTTACTCACAGGGGTTCATGGAGACCCAGTACTTC.

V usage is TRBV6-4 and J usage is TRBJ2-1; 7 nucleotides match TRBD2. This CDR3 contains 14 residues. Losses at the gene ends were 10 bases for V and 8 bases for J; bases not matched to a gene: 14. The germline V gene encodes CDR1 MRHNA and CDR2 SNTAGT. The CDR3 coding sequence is TGTGCCACCCGACCTAGCGGCGATGTCCATGAGCAGTTCTTC. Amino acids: CATRPSGDVHEQFF.

The CDR3 nucleotides read TGTGCCAGCAGCTCCCAGCGGGGGACCGGGGAGCTGTTTTTT. Encoded protein: CASSSQRGTGELFF. The rearrangement links TRBV7-2 to TRBJ2-2; TRBD2 matches 8 bases. Germline V gene lookup returns CDR1 SGHTA and CDR2 FQGNSA. CDR3 length equals 14 residues. The J segment lost 5 bases and the V segment lost 4 bases, leaving 3 bases of the junction unmatched. The full variable domain, in which reference TRBV7-2 and TRBJ2-2 provide the parts outside the CDR3, is GAGVSQSPSNKVTEKGKDVELRCDPISGHTALYWYRQSLGQGLEFLIYFQGNSAPDKSGLPSDRFSAERTGGSVSTLTIQRTQQEDSAVYLCASSSQRGTGELFFGEGSRLTVL.

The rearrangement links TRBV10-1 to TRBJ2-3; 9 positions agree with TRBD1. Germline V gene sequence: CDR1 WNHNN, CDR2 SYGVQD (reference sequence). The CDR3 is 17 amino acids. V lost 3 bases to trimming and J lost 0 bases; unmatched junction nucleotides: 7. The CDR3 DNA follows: TGCGCCAGCAGTGAACAGGGGGCCCTCATTAGCACAGATACGCAGTATTTT. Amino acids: CASSEQGALISTDTQYF.

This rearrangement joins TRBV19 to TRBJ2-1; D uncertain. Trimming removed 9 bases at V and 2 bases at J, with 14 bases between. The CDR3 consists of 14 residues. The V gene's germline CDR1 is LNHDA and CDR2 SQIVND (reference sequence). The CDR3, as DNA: TGTGCCAGCACCTCGGTTGGTCCCTACAATGAGCAGTTCTTC. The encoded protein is CASTSVGPYNEQFF.